The 18 T cell receptor beta chains in this list originate from one sample, sequenced in a study of T cells in Graves' hyperthyroidism and ophthalmopathy. Amplification of TCR beta CDR3 regions used RNA as the template. Initially, a first-round RT-PCR of the TCR CDR3 employed the HTBI primer set. Each CDR3 protein is one row after TCRdb ran MiXCR on the multiplex PCR reads. The sample consists of some 560,000 distinct CDR3 sequences, 15% to 18% of them appearing once. Sequenced: blood. The receptor set was obtained from a woman aged 25 to 39 with Graves' hyperthyroidism.

This clonotype was seen ten or more times. The chain couples TRBV28 to TRBJ2-7; no reliable D call. Per germline, CDR1 MDHEN and CDR2 SYDVKM. V was cut by 8 bases and J by 5 bases, with 16 bases left in between. This CDR3 region has 13 residues. Written as DNA, the CDR3 is TGTGCCAGCCTGGATAGAGGCGAGGACGAGCAGTACTTC. This codes for CASLDRGEDEQYF.

CDR3 coding DNA: TGCAGCGTTGCGTACACGGAAAATTCACCCCTCCACTTT. Translating it yields CSVAYTENSPLHF. The chain uses TRBV29-1 and TRBJ1-6; no clear D. The CDR3 runs 13 residues. In germline, CDR1 is SQVTM, CDR2 ANQGSEA. V lost 4 bases and J lost 7, with 11 bases in between.

The V gene is TRBV2, the J gene TRBJ1-5; tentatively, D is TRBD1 (5 bases). The length of the CDR3 is 14 residues. The ends were cut back, 3 bases at V and 7 bases at J, with 13 bases in the middle. Germline V gene lookup returns CDR1 SNHLY and CDR2 FYNNEI. Here the CDR3 DNA reads TGTGCCAGCAGTGAGTTGGGGGACCGACAGCCCCAGCATTTT. It translates to CASSELGDRQPQHF.

The sample holds many counts of this clonotype. This chain joins TRBV12-3 or TRBV12-4 and TRBJ1-2; D might be TRBD1 (6 bases). This CDR3 contains 16 residues. The V and J ends lost 5 bases and 4 bases respectively, with 20 bases between them. The CDR3 protein is CASSPRGGSGAYGYTF. CDR3 nucleotide sequence: TGTGCCAGCAGTCCACGAGGGGGGTCAGGGGCCTATGGCTACACCTTC.

The sample holds a few counts of this clonotype. The gene calls are TRBV5-6 and TRBJ2-1; D remains ambiguous. Trimming pared 5 bases from V and 5 bases from J, leaving 11 bases between. The CDR3 has 13 residues. CDR1 and CDR2 (germline): SGHDT, YYEEEE. The CDR3 reads CASSSDENNEQFF. CDR3 sequence (DNA): TGTGCCAGCAGTTCGGACGAAAACAATGAGCAGTTCTTC.

Ten or more counts support this clonotype. The chain recombines TRBV29-1 with TRBJ2-1; TRBD2 matches 13 bases. Trimming took 6 bases from V and 5 from J; bases not matched to a gene: 1. Germline V gene sequence: CDR1 SQVTM, CDR2 ANQGSEA. This CDR3 is 13 amino acids long. CDR3 DNA sequence: TGCAGCGTAGGGACTAGCGGGAACAATGAGCAGTTCTTC. Amino acid sequence: CSVGTSGNNEQFF.

This clonotype was found many times. The gene calls are TRBV10-3 and TRBJ2-5; a possible D gene is TRBD1 (6 bases). Germline-derived CDR1 and CDR2 are ENHRY and SYGVKD. V was trimmed by 2 bases and J by 4 bases, leaving 11 bases between them. The CDR3 extends over 14 amino acids. CDR3 region: CAISERGRGETQYF. The DNA for the CDR3 is TGTGCCATCAGTGAGAGGGGCAGGGGAGAGACCCAGTACTTC.

This clonotype occurred many times. Here the CDR3 DNA reads TGTGCCAGCAGTGAAGCGCCCCGTCAGCCCCAGCATTTT. This encodes CASSEAPRQPQHF. The chain carries TRBV6-1 and TRBJ1-5, with D uncertain. Trimming removed 0 bases from V and 6 bases from J, with 6 bases in between. The CDR3 contains 13 residues. Germline CDR1 reads MNHNS; CDR2 reads SASEGT.

V and J are TRBV6-5 and TRBJ1-5; the D is unclear. The V end was cut by 2 bases, the J end by 2 bases, with 10 bases between. CDR3 length: 15 amino acids. Germline-derived CDR1 and CDR2 are MNHEY and SVGAGI. The CDR3 sequence is CASSYDGVGNQPQHF. For the CDR3, the DNA is TGTGCCAGCAGTTACGACGGGGTCGGCAATCAGCCCCAGCATTTT.

This clonotype has just a few counts. This chain uses TRBV7-3 with TRBJ2-4; 14 nucleotides match TRBD2. The CDR3 extends over 23 amino acids. Losses at the gene ends were 5 bases for V and 3 bases for J; bases not matched to a gene: 24. CDR1 and CDR2 from the germline V gene are SGHTA and FQGTGA. DNA for the CDR3: TGTGCCAGCAGCGGACGGGATATGGAACCGGGACTAGCGGGAGTGGGGGGCAAAAACATTCAGTACTTC. Translation: CASSGRDMEPGLAGVGGKNIQYF.

The V gene is TRBV19, the J gene TRBJ1-1, with D possibly TRBD1 on 6 matching bases. V was trimmed by 7 bases and J by 3 bases, leaving 24 bases between them. Germline CDR1 LNHDA, CDR2 SQIVND (reference sequence). The CDR3 is 17 residues long. CDR3 in DNA: TGTGCCAGTACCCCCCCCAAAGGAGGGGGGAGAGACACTGAAGCTTTCTTT. Translation: CASTPPKGGGRDTEAFF.

The chain uses TRBV7-8 and TRBJ2-2; 8 bases agree with TRBD2. V was clipped by 3 bases and J by 10 bases; unmatched bases: 10. The V gene's germline CDR1 is SGHVS and CDR2 FQNEAQ. The CDR3 runs 15 residues. The CDR3 sequence is CASSFGWTSREELFF. Here the CDR3 DNA reads TGTGCCAGCAGCTTCGGATGGACTAGCAGGGAGGAGCTGTTTTTT.

This clonotype was found a few times. The chain links TRBV15 to TRBJ2-2; D remains ambiguous. Germline assignment: CDR1 LNHNV and CDR2 YYDKDF (reference sequence). The CDR3 loop spans 15 amino acids. With 0 bases removed from V and 2 bases from J, the gap between germline ends came to 7 bases. CDR3: CATSRDASNTGELFF. CDR3 sequence (DNA): TGTGCCACCAGCAGAGATGCCAGCAACACCGGGGAGCTGTTTTTT.

V is TRBV14 and J is TRBJ1-3, with D tentatively TRBD1 (6 bases). Germline V CDR1 and CDR2: SGHDN, FVKESK. CDR3 length: 15 residues. The V end lost 5 bases, the J end lost 2 bases, and 13 bases lay between the germline ends. CDR3 DNA: TGTGCCAGCAGCGTAGGTGGGGGCGCTGGAAACACCATATATTTT. It encodes CASSVGGGAGNTIYF.

The gene calls are TRBV20-1 and TRBJ1-3; D is possibly TRBD1 (5 bases). Germline CDR1 DFQATT, CDR2 SNEGSKA (reference sequence). There are 12 residues in the CDR3. The CDR3 sequence: CRARVSGNTIYF. In DNA, the CDR3 is TGCAGAGCCAGGGTATCAGGAAACACCATATATTTT.

This clonotype showed up many times. The CDR3 sequence: CSVRTDNTEAFF. The CDR3 DNA reads TGCAGTGTCAGGACAGACAACACTGAAGCTTTCTTT. The V and J genes are TRBV20-1 and TRBJ1-1; D might be TRBD1 (6 bases). Trimming removed 7 bases at V and 2 bases at J, with 11 bases between. The CDR3 covers 12 residues. The germline CDR1 and CDR2 sequences are DFQATT and SNEGSKA (reference sequence).

This clonotype came up many times. The V gene is TRBV28, the J gene TRBJ1-5; 7 bases map to TRBD1. The CDR3 has 15 amino acids. V lost 8 bases, J lost 6 bases, and 13 bases stayed unmatched. Germline CDR1 is MDHEN and CDR2 is SYDVKM. The CDR3 DNA reads as TGTGCCAGCTCCCTGAAGGGGGCTCCCCGTCAGCCCCAGCATTTT. Translated, it gives CASSLKGAPRQPQHF.

The chain joins TRBV18 to TRBJ2-1; the match to TRBD2 covers 8 bases. Germline V lookup: CDR1 KGHSH, CDR2 LQKENI. CDR3 length: 15 amino acids. Trimming removed 3 bases from V and 6 bases from J; junction bases left unmatched: 7. The CDR3 bases are TGTGCCAGCTCACCCAGCGGGAGTTTTAGCAATGAGCAGTTCTTC. This gives the protein CASSPSGSFSNEQFF.